The 24 T cell receptor beta chains presented below share a single source sample, sequenced in a study of shared clonotypes between healthy human individuals. Selected positively for CCR7 and CD45RO-negative, naive CD8 cells excluded terminally differentiated effector memory CD45RA+ cells. TCRdb keeps only in-frame clones here, not all; method: immunoSEQ multiplex PCR. The sample carries hundreds of thousands of clones, approximately 96% recorded once. The sample was naive CD8+ T cells sorted from blood. These receptors all stem from a woman aged 25-40 years in good health.

This chain links TRBV7-2 with TRBJ2-1; possibly TRBD2 for D (5 bases). Germline lookup yields CDR1 SGHTA and CDR2 FQGNSA. This CDR3 has 15 amino acids. V lost 2 bases and J lost 5, with 13 bases in between. CDR3 loop: CASSLTWERNNEQFF. Here the CDR3 DNA reads TGTGCCAGCAGCTTAACGTGGGAGAGAAACAATGAGCAGTTCTTC. The variable domain in full, with the rest retrieved from reference TRBV7-2 and TRBJ2-1, is GAGVSQSPSNKVTEKGKDVELRCDPISGHTALYWYRQSLGQGLEFLIYFQGNSAPDKSGLPSDRFSAERTGGSVSTLTIQRTQQEDSAVYLCASSLTWERNNEQFFGPGTRLTVL.

The chain employs TRBV6-5 and TRBJ2-2; unclear D gene. From germline, CDR1 is MNHEY and CDR2 SVGAGI. The CDR3 contains 14 residues. V lost 0 bases and J lost 7, with 9 bases in between. The CDR3 DNA reads TGTGCCAGCAGTTACTCGGCCGATAACGGGGAGCTGTTTTTT. Its protein product is CASSYSADNGELFF.

This clone was detected only a few times. The same CDR3 arises from other DNA sequences in this sample as well. V gene TRBV9 combines with J gene TRBJ1-1; 7 bases line up with TRBD1. Germline V lookup: CDR1 SGDLS, CDR2 YYNGEE. The CDR3 consists of 14 residues. The V segment lost 0 bases and the J segment 1 base; nucleotides outside the gene matches: 0. The CDR3 nucleotides read TGTGCCAGCAGCGTAGGGACAGGGAACACTGAAGCTTTCTTT. As protein: CASSVGTGNTEAFF.

The CDR3 DNA follows: TGTGCCAGCAGCACAGGAGCGGGAGCAATAGAGCAGTACTTC. Protein product: CASSTGAGAIEQYF. The J gene is TRBJ2-7, the V gene TRBV11-2; 8 bases are shared with TRBD2. Losses at the gene ends were 5 bases for V and 7 bases for J; bases not matched to a gene: 10. The CDR3 runs 14 residues. Germline V gene data show CDR1 as SGHAT and CDR2 as FQNNGV.

V and J are TRBV7-8 and TRBJ2-7; D perhaps matches TRBD2 (5 bases). The CDR3 length is 14 residues. Germline CDR1 is SGHVS and CDR2 is FQNEAQ. Trimming cost V 4 bases and J 2 bases, with 12 bases left between them. The CDR3 nucleotides are TGTGCCAGCAGCTCTAACGGGGTCGCCTACGAGCAGTACTTC. This codes for CASSSNGVAYEQYF.

This chain joins TRBV27 and TRBJ2-1; no clear D. Per germline, CDR1 MNHEY and CDR2 SMNVEV (reference sequence). This CDR3 spans 13 amino acids. V was shortened by 3 bases and J by 7 bases, with 10 bases between the two germline ends. The chain's CDR3 is CASSFPPRNEQFF. The CDR3 nucleotides read TGTGCCAGCAGTTTTCCCCCACGTAATGAGCAGTTCTTC.

The rearrangement links TRBV4-1 to TRBJ1-2, with D uncertain. Germline CDR1 and CDR2: MGHRA and YSYEKL. Trimming left V 0 bases short and J 3 bases short, with 17 bases between. The CDR3 spans 17 residues. This CDR3 is CASSQESFLSGDYGYTF. Written as DNA, the CDR3 is TGCGCCAGCAGCCAAGAGTCCTTTCTCTCAGGTGACTATGGCTACACCTTC.

The rearrangement links TRBV27 to TRBJ1-2, with TRBD1 identical over 8 bases. CDR1 and CDR2 from the germline V gene are MNHEY and SMNVEV (reference sequence). The CDR3 is 15 residues long. J lost 7 bases, V lost 3 bases, and 10 bases had no gene match. CDR3 sequence reads: CASSFWNRGEAGYTF. The CDR3 DNA reads TGTGCCAGCAGTTTCTGGAACAGGGGGGAAGCTGGCTACACCTTC.

The chain combines TRBV5-1 with TRBJ1-1; 7 bases align to TRBD1. This CDR3 is built from 15 residues. Germline V gives CDR1 SGHRS, CDR2 YFSETQ. Trimming removed 0 bases from V and 4 bases from J; junction bases left unmatched: 6. In nucleotides, the CDR3 is TGCGCCAGCAGCTTGGCCGAGGGGGCTGGCACTGAAGCTTTCTTT. Encoded protein: CASSLAEGAGTEAFF.

This chain uses TRBV2 with TRBJ1-5; D not certain. The germline V gene has CDR1 SNHLY and CDR2 FYNNEI. With 3 bases removed from V and 4 bases from J, the gap between germline ends came to 10 bases. The CDR3 sequence is 14 residues long. For the CDR3, the DNA is TGTGCCAGCAGTGACGTTCGGGTTAATCAGCCCCAGCATTTT. It codes for CASSDVRVNQPQHF.

The chain uses TRBV28 and TRBJ2-7; possible D gene TRBD2, 5 bases. The CDR3 is made up of 13 amino acids. V lost 6 bases to trimming and J lost 6 bases, with 15 bases between them. Germline CDR1 is MDHEN and CDR2 is SYDVKM. The CDR3 coding sequence is TGTGCCAGCAGCCCTACGGGGTTGGTCGAGCAGTACTTC. Its protein is CASSPTGLVEQYF.

This rearrangement joins TRBV27 to TRBJ2-3; D is unclear. CDR1 and CDR2 (germline): MNHEY, SMNVEV (reference sequence). The CDR3 extends over 10 amino acids. V was pared by 10 bases and J by 6 bases, with 8 bases between. The CDR3 DNA reads as TGTGCCACCTTCTACGATACGCAGTATTTT. Translating gives CATFYDTQYF.

The rearrangement uses TRBV5-1 and TRBJ1-2; D gene unclear. The V end lost 1 base, the J end lost 3 bases, and 25 bases lay between the germline ends. Looked up from germline, CDR1 is SGHRS and CDR2 is YFSETQ. This CDR3 region has 19 residues. CDR3 residues: CASSLIDPILDGPYYGYTF. In DNA, the CDR3 is TGCGCCAGCAGCTTGATTGACCCCATCCTGGACGGCCCGTACTATGGCTACACCTTC.

J is TRBJ2-7 and V is TRBV19, with TRBD2 matching over 9 bases. Germline V CDR1 and CDR2: LNHDA, SQIVND (reference sequence). CDR3 length equals 12 residues. J gave up 13 bases and V 6 bases, and 10 bases lay outside the gene matches. The CDR3 is CASSNSGRGIYF. The DNA of the CDR3 is TGTGCCAGTAGCAATAGCGGGAGAGGAATTTACTTC.

The rearrangement joins TRBV9 to TRBJ2-3; D remains ambiguous. CDR3 length equals 12 residues. From germline, CDR1 is SGDLS and CDR2 YYNGEE. V shed 2 bases and J shed 4 bases, with 5 bases lying between them. The DNA for the CDR3 is TGTGCCAGCAGCGTCTCCGCAGATACGCAGTATTTT. Translation gives CASSVSADTQYF. The whole variable domain, remainder taken from reference TRBV9 and TRBJ2-3, is DSGVTQTPKHLITATGQRVTLRCSPRSGDLSVYWYQQSLDQGLQFLIQYYNGEERAKGNILERFSAQQFPDLHSELNLSSLELGDSALYFCASSVSADTQYFGPGTRLTVL.

The chain has TRBV28 and TRBJ2-5; 7 nucleotides match TRBD1. The CDR3 runs to 15 residues. Germline V CDR1 and CDR2: MDHEN, SYDVKM. The trim removed 6 bases at V and 4 bases at J, leaving 11 bases unmatched. The CDR3 here is CASRKTGSLRETQYF. The CDR3, as DNA: TGTGCCAGCAGAAAGACAGGGTCCCTCAGAGAGACCCAGTACTTC. Variable domain in full (rest from reference TRBV28 and TRBJ2-5): DVKVTQSSRYLVKRTGEKVFLECVQDMDHENMFWYRQDPGLGLRLIYFSYDVKMKEKGDIPEGYSVSREKKERFSLILESASTNQTSMYLCASRKTGSLRETQYFGPGTRLLVL.

This chain uses TRBV27 with TRBJ1-4, with a weak D call TRBD1 (5 bases). The CDR3 is 16 amino acids. V lost 2 bases and J lost 6, with 16 bases in between. The germline gives CDR1 MNHEY, CDR2 SMNVEV (reference sequence). The CDR3: CASSLRTRGFHEKLFF. The CDR3 region has the DNA TGTGCCAGCAGTTTACGTACTCGGGGGTTTCATGAAAAACTGTTTTTT.

The J gene is TRBJ2-5, the V gene TRBV19, with TRBD1 matching over 8 bases. Germline lookup yields CDR1 LNHDA and CDR2 SQIVND (reference sequence). The V gene end was trimmed by 8 bases and the J gene end by 4 bases; junction bases not matched to a gene: 12. This CDR3 is built from 15 residues. CDR3 residues: CASGPADRAGETQYF. CDR3 in DNA: TGTGCCAGTGGCCCGGCGGACAGGGCGGGAGAGACCCAGTACTTC.

The chain uses TRBV19 and TRBJ1-1; D is perhaps TRBD1 (6 bases). Germline values: CDR1 LNHDA, CDR2 SQIVND (reference sequence). The CDR3 totals 15 residues. The V gene lost 8 bases and the J gene lost 5 bases, with 21 bases spanning the gap. The CDR3 loop reads CASGPSPGAYTEAFF. As DNA, the CDR3 is TGTGCCAGTGGCCCCTCTCCGGGGGCGTATACTGAAGCTTTCTTT.

V is TRBV5-6 and J is TRBJ1-1; 7 bases fit TRBD1. J lost 3 bases, V lost 3 bases, and 8 bases had no gene match. CDR3 length: 15 amino acids. The V gene's germline CDR1 is SGHDT and CDR2 YYEEEE. In DNA form, the CDR3 reads TGTGCCAGCAGCTCTTGGACAGGTCGGGACACTGAAGCTTTCTTT. It specifies CASSSWTGRDTEAFF.

For this clone: In the same sample, other DNA sequences code for this CDR3. This sequence joins TRBV4-1 and TRBJ1-5; D is undetermined. The CDR3 contains 15 residues. With 1 base removed from V and 0 bases from J, the gap between germline ends came to 7 bases. Germline CDR1 reads MGHRA; CDR2 reads YSYEKL. Here the CDR3 DNA reads TGCGCCAGCAGCCAAGTTCGGGGTAGCAATCAGCCCCAGCATTTT. As protein: CASSQVRGSNQPQHF.

This rearrangement joins TRBV4-1 to TRBJ2-1, with a tentative D call TRBD1 (6 bases). V lost 1 base and J 2 bases, leaving 9 bases between the germline ends. CDR1 and CDR2 from the germline V gene are MGHRA and YSYEKL. This CDR3 comprises 15 residues. The DNA for the CDR3 is TGCGCCAGCAGCCAAGTAACAGGGACCTACAATGAGCAGTTCTTC. Amino acid sequence: CASSQVTGTYNEQFF.

The gene calls are TRBV13 and TRBJ2-7; 8 nucleotides match TRBD1. Germline assignment: CDR1 PRHDT and CDR2 FYEKMQ (reference sequence). The length of the CDR3 is 14 residues. V trimming: 5 bases; J trimming: 3 bases; junction bases outside the gene matches: 6. CDR3 sequence reads: CASSGRQGYYEQYF. The CDR3 DNA follows: TGTGCCAGCAGCGGACGACAGGGGTACTACGAGCAGTACTTC.

V gene TRBV27 combines with J gene TRBJ1-1; 7 bases map to TRBD1. Germline assignment: CDR1 MNHEY and CDR2 SMNVEV (reference sequence). This CDR3 has 14 residues. Losses at the gene ends were 5 bases for V and 7 bases for J; bases not matched to a gene: 10. Here the CDR3 DNA reads TGTGCCAGCAGTCATCCGGACAGGCTGGGTGAAGCTTTCTTT. This sequence encodes CASSHPDRLGEAFF.